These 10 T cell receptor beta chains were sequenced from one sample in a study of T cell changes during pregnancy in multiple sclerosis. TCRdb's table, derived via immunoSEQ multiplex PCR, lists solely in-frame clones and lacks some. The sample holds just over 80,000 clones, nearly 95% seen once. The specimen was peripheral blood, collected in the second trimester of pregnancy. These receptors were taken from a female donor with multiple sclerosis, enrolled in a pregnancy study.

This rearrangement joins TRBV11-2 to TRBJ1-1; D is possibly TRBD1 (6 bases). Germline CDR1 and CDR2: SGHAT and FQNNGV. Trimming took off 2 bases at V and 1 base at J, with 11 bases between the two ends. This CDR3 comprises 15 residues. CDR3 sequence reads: CASSLQGTQNTEAFF. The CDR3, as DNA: TGTGCCAGCAGCTTACAAGGGACACAGAACACTGAAGCTTTCTTT.

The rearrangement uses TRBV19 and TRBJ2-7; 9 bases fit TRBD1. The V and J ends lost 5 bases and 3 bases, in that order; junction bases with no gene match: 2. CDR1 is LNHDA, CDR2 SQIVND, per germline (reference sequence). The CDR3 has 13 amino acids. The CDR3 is CASSPTGGYEQYF. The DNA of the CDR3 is TGTGCCAGTAGTCCGACAGGGGGCTACGAGCAGTACTTC. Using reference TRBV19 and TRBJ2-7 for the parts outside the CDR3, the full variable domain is DGGITQSPKYLFRKEGQNVTLSCEQNLNHDAMYWYRQDPGQGLRLIYYSQIVNDFQKGDIAEGYSVSREKKESFPLTVTSAQKNPTAFYLCASSPTGGYEQYFGPGTRLTVT.

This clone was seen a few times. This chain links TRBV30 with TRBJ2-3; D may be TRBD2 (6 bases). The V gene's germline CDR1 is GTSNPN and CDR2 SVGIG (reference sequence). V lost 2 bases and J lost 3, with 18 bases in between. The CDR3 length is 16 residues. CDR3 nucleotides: TGTGCCTGGAGTCGCGGTGTGTCTAGCGCAACAGATACGCAGTATTTT. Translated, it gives CAWSRGVSSATDTQYF.

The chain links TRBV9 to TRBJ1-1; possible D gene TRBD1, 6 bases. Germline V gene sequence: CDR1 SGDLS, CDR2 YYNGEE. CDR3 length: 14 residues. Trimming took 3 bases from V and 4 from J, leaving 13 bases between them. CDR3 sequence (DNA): TGTGCCAGCAGCGCGGTTCAAGGGGGCACTGAAGCTTTCTTT. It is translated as CASSAVQGGTEAFF.

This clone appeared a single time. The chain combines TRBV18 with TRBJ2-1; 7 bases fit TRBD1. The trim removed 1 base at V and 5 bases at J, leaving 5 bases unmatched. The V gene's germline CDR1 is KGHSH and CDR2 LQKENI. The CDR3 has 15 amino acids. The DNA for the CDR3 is TGTGCCAGCTCACCACTGGGGACAGTAAACAATGAGCAGTTCTTC. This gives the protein CASSPLGTVNNEQFF. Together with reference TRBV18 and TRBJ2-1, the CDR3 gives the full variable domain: NAGVMQNPRHLVRRRGQEARLRCSPMKGHSHVYWYRQLPEEGLKFMVYLQKENIIDESGMPKERFSAEFPKEGPSILRIQQVVRGDSAAYFCASSPLGTVNNEQFFGPGTRLTVL.

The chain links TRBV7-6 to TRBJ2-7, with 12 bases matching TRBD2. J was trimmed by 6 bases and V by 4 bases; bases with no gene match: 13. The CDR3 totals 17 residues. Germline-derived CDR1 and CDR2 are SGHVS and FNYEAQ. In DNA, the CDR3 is TGTGCCAGCAGCTCCCTAGGGAGCTCTAGCGGGAGGGGCGAGCAGTACTTC. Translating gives CASSSLGSSSGRGEQYF.

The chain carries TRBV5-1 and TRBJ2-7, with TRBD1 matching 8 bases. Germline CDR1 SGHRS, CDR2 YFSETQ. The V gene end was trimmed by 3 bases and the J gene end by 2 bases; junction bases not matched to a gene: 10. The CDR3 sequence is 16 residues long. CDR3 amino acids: CASSYVRTGPAYEQYF. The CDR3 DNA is TGCGCCAGCAGCTACGTTCGGACAGGGCCAGCCTACGAGCAGTACTTC.

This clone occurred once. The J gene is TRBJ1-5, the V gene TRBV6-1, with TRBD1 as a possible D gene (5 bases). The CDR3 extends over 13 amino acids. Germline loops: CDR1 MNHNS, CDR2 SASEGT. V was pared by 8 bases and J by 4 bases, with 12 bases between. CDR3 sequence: CASRKGSNQPQHF. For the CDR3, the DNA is TGTGCCAGCCGGAAGGGGTCGAATCAGCCCCAGCATTTT.

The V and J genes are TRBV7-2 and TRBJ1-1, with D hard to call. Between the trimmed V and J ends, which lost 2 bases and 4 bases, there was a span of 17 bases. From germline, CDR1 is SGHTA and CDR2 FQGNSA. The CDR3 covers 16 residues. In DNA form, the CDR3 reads TGTGCCAGCAGCTTATCTTTTCTGGGAGCAGGCACTGAAGCTTTCTTT. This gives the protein CASSLSFLGAGTEAFF. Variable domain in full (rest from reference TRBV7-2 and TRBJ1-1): GAGVSQSPSNKVTEKGKDVELRCDPISGHTALYWYRQSLGQGLEFLIYFQGNSAPDKSGLPSDRFSAERTGGSVSTLTIQRTQQEDSAVYLCASSLSFLGAGTEAFFGQGTRLTVV.

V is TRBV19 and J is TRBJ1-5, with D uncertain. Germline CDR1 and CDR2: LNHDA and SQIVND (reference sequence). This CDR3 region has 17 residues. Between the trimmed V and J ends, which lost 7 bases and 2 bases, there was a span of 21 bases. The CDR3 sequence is CASTTDGLLLGNQPQHF. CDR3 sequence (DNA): TGTGCCAGTACCACGGACGGACTCCTTTTGGGCAATCAGCCCCAGCATTTT.